Reported below is one T cell receptor beta chain. Assay used: immunoSEQ multiplex PCR; TCRdb lists only in-frame clones, some missing. The sample consists of roughly 2.2 million clones, 85% to 95% of them appearing once. Trimming removed 7 bases from V and 2 bases from J, with 17 bases in between. The CDR3 length is 15 residues. CDR1 and CDR2 (germline): MDHEN, SYDVKM. This sample is drawn from a study of shared clonotypes between healthy human individuals. This TCR was sampled from a man aged 18 to 35 in good health. Some clones in this sample may be carry-over from other donors' samples. The chain has TRBV28 and TRBJ1-2; D ambiguous. The sequencing input was naive CD4+ T cells from PBMCs. Documented subset: CD45RA+ positively selected. The CDR3 region has the DNA TGTGCCAGCAATACAGTTGGGGAGAGCAACTATGGCTACACCTTC. Its translation: CASNTVGESNYGYTF.